One and the same sample provided the 15 T cell receptor beta chains below, sequenced in a study of blood T cell repertoires in COVID-19. Only in-frame clones appear in the TCRdb table, and some are missing; sequencing was by immunoSEQ multiplex PCR. The sample holds 250,000 to 300,000 clones, less than 90% seen once. The sequenced sample was peripheral blood. These receptor sequences come from a man aged 60-69 years who had recovered from COVID-19.

The CDR3 spells CASSRTSGGSYEQYF. In DNA form, the CDR3 reads TGTGCCAGCAGTCGGACTAGCGGGGGCTCCTACGAGCAGTACTTC. This chain links TRBV7-9 with TRBJ2-7; TRBD2 aligns across 13 bases. The V segment lost 6 bases and the J segment 0 bases; nucleotides outside the gene matches: 2. The CDR3 is 15 residues long. Germline assignment: CDR1 SEHNR and CDR2 FQNEAQ (reference sequence).

This clone was seen once. The V call is TRBV20-1, the J call TRBJ2-1; TRBD2 aligns across 9 bases. The CDR3 is 16 amino acids. Trimming removed 3 bases from V and 0 bases from J; junction bases left unmatched: 6. Germline values: CDR1 DFQATT, CDR2 SNEGSKA (reference sequence). CDR3 protein: CSASVLAGSSYNEQFF. The CDR3 nucleotides read TGCAGTGCTAGTGTTCTAGCGGGGTCCTCCTACAATGAGCAGTTCTTC.

This rearrangement joins TRBV28 to TRBJ1-5, with no clear D. V was shortened by 6 bases and J by 7 bases, with 19 bases between the two germline ends. Germline-derived CDR1 and CDR2 are MDHEN and SYDVKM. CDR3 length equals 15 residues. CDR3: CASSFGSSSRQPQHF. CDR3 sequence (DNA): TGTGCCAGCAGCTTCGGGTCCTCCTCGAGGCAGCCCCAGCATTTT.

This clone was observed a handful of times. This chain links TRBV28 with TRBJ2-7; 9 bases fit TRBD2. Germline CDR1 MDHEN, CDR2 SYDVKM. The CDR3 runs to 14 residues. The V gene end was trimmed by 6 bases and the J gene end by 2 bases; junction bases not matched to a gene: 5. CDR3 nucleotides: TGTGCCAGCAGCTCAGCGGGGGGCCCCTACGAGCAGTACTTC. Translated: CASSSAGGPYEQYF.

V and J are TRBV5-1 and TRBJ1-1, with a tentative D call TRBD1 (5 bases). Germline V lookup: CDR1 SGHRS, CDR2 YFSETQ. Trimming pared 0 bases from V and 7 bases from J, leaving 16 bases between. CDR3 length: 15 residues. CDR3 sequence: CASSLVFGRANEAFF. The DNA of the CDR3 is TGCGCCAGCAGCTTGGTTTTCGGCAGGGCGAATGAAGCTTTCTTT. The variable domain in full, with the rest retrieved from reference TRBV5-1 and TRBJ1-1, is KAGVTQTPRYLIKTRGQQVTLSCSPISGHRSVSWYQQTPGQGLQFLFEYFSETQRNKGNFPGRFSGRQFSNSRSEMNVSTLELGDSALYLCASSLVFGRANEAFFGQGTRLTVV.

CDR3 sequence (DNA): TGTGCCAGCAGTGAAGTAAGGGGCACCGGGGAGCTGTTTTTT. Its translation is CASSEVRGTGELFF. The V and J genes are TRBV6-1 and TRBJ2-2; D might be TRBD1 (5 bases). CDR1 is MNHNS and CDR2 is SASEGT in the germline V gene. Trimming shortened V by 1 base and J by 4 bases, and 7 bases separated the two germline ends. The CDR3 is 14 residues long.

The chain uses TRBV15 and TRBJ2-1; 9 bases agree with TRBD1. The CDR3 has 14 residues. Germline V lookup: CDR1 LNHNV, CDR2 YYDKDF (reference sequence). J lost 6 bases, V lost 3 bases, and 3 bases had no gene match. CDR3 bases: TGTGCCACCAGCAGGGGGGGACAGGGCAATGAGCAGTTCTTC. It translates to CATSRGGQGNEQFF.

The table lists this clone with a few counts. V and J are TRBV15 and TRBJ2-3, with D perhaps matching TRBD2 (5 bases). V lost 3 bases and J lost 3, with 19 bases in between. Germline CDR1 LNHNV, CDR2 YYDKDF (reference sequence). This CDR3 comprises 17 residues. CDR3 sequence: CATSSPVEAGRTDTQYF. The CDR3, as DNA: TGTGCCACCAGCAGTCCCGTGGAGGCAGGCAGGACAGATACGCAGTATTTT.

The chain has TRBV19 and TRBJ1-5, with TRBD1 identical over 7 bases. Germline V gives CDR1 LNHDA, CDR2 SQIVND (reference sequence). The length of the CDR3 is 15 residues. The J segment lost 4 bases and the V segment lost 6 bases, leaving 9 bases of the junction unmatched. Here the CDR3 reads CASRSRTGQNQPQHF. CDR3 nucleotide sequence: TGTGCCAGTAGATCAAGGACAGGACAGAATCAGCCCCAGCATTTT.

Only one count was recorded for this clone. The V gene is TRBV25-1, the J gene TRBJ2-4; D is perhaps TRBD1 (5 bases). Trimming stripped 5 bases from V and 2 bases from J, with 13 bases between. The CDR3 is 15 amino acids. Germline values: CDR1 MGHDK, CDR2 SYGVNS. CDR3 amino acids: CASSHPQGTKNIQYF. Here the CDR3 DNA reads TGTGCCAGCAGTCACCCGCAGGGCACCAAAAACATTCAGTACTTC. The full variable domain, its missing parts supplied by reference TRBV25-1 and TRBJ2-4, is EADIYQTPRYLVIGTGKKITLECSQTMGHDKMYWYQQDPGMELHLIHYSYGVNSTEKGDLSSESTVSRIRTEHFPLTLESARPSHTSQYLCASSHPQGTKNIQYFGAGTRLSVL.

The chain combines TRBV30 with TRBJ1-2; a possible D gene is TRBD1 (6 bases). Germline CDR1 and CDR2: GTSNPN and SVGIG (reference sequence). The germline V and J ends were trimmed by 0 bases and 8 bases, with 16 bases remaining between them. The CDR3 covers 14 residues. In nucleotides, the CDR3 is TGTGCCTGGAGTGTAGATCGGGGGGCAGGCGGCTACACCTTC. This gives the protein CAWSVDRGAGGYTF.

This rearrangement joins TRBV28 to TRBJ1-5; 9 bases are shared with TRBD1. Looked up from germline, CDR1 is MDHEN and CDR2 is SYDVKM. V lost 5 bases, J lost 7 bases, and 3 bases stayed unmatched. This CDR3 has 13 residues. CDR3 protein: CASSGGTGQPQHF. CDR3 DNA sequence: TGTGCCAGCAGTGGGGGGACAGGGCAGCCCCAGCATTTT.

CDR3 bases: TGTGCCAGCAGCCCCGGACAGGGCGGGCAGTTCTTC. As protein: CASSPGQGGQFF. The chain combines TRBV7-3 with TRBJ2-1, with 8 bases lining up with TRBD1. The CDR3 extends over 12 amino acids. Germline V gives CDR1 SGHTA, CDR2 FQGTGA. Trimming at V came to 5 bases and at J to 12 bases, leaving 6 bases not matched to a gene.

This clone was observed many times. This chain joins TRBV2 and TRBJ1-5; 10 nucleotides line up with TRBD1. Germline V gives CDR1 SNHLY, CDR2 FYNNEI. With V trimmed by 5 bases and J by 12 bases, 10 bases remained unmatched. The CDR3 totals 14 residues. The DNA for the CDR3 is TGTGCCAGCAGTTGGACAGGGGGAGGAGGAGTCCAGCATTTT. Translating gives CASSWTGGGGVQHF.

This chain uses TRBV2 with TRBJ1-5; D may be TRBD1 (6 bases). Germline V gives CDR1 SNHLY, CDR2 FYNNEI. Trimming stripped 6 bases from V and 6 bases from J, with 12 bases between. The length of the CDR3 is 13 residues. The CDR3 spells CASRRDNSQPQHF. Here the CDR3 DNA reads TGTGCCAGCAGACGGGACAATAGTCAGCCCCAGCATTTT.